This T cell receptor (beta chain) emerged from a study of T cells in localized non-small cell lung cancer. Study results and limitations: The greatest T cell clonality was found in uninvolved adjacent lung (higher than in tumor).

CDR3 length: 15 amino acids. Trimming removed 3 bases at V and 3 bases at J, with 15 bases between. CDR1 and CDR2 from the germline V gene are SGHTA and FQGTGA. About this clone: Its antigen is still unknown.

Repertoires were generated with immunoSEQ multiplex PCR, while TCRdb's copy carries only in-frame clones and drops some. Among roughly 26,000 clones listed, about 91% were seen once. The starting material was peripheral blood, obtained before any cancer treatment. The TCR sequence derives from an older female donor with stage II squamous cell lung carcinoma. The rearrangement uses TRBV7-3 and TRBJ2-7; TRBD2 is a possible D gene (7 bases). The CDR3 nucleotides read TGTGCCAGCAGCTTGTCCGGGGGGCCCCTCTACGAGCAGTACTTC. Amino acids: CASSLSGGPLYEQYF.